This is a list of T cell receptor beta chains from one sample in a study of T-cell reconstitution after alpha-beta-depleted transplantation in children. TCRdb ran MiXCR on the PCR reads and lists one entry per CDR3 protein. The table includes fewer than 750,000 distinct CDR3 sequences, about 23% detected once. The material was PBMCs, mostly from graft donor cells, obtained 360 days after TCRalphabeta/CD19-depleted stem cell transplant. These receptors all come from a boy under two years old who had a stem cell transplant for acute myeloid leukemia, so the T cells may come from the graft donor. Each CDR3 is given with its conserved first and last residue. The D gene is left open where the match is weak. The size entry is marked missing in some rows and otherwise reads once, few, many or a size class.

clone_size | j_call | d_call | v_call | cdr3_nt | cdr3_aa
few | TRBJ1-5 | - | TRBV20-1 | TGCAGTGCGCCTTCCCCGGGGGCTAGCAATCAGCCCCAGCATTTT | CSAPSPGASNQPQHF
few | TRBJ2-3 | - | TRBV12-3/TRBV12-4 | TGTGCCAGCAGTTTGACAGTATCTCCAGATACGCAGTATTTT | CASSLTVSPDTQYF
many | TRBJ2-2 | - | TRBV20-1 | TGCAGTGTGCGGCTAGCTTGGACCGGGGAGCTGTTTTTT | CSVRLAWTGELFF
few | TRBJ2-5 | TRBD1 | TRBV6-1 | TGTGCCAGCAGGGAAGACAGGGTGGGAGAGACCCAGTACTTC | CASREDRVGETQYF
- | TRBJ2-1 | TRBD2 | TRBV20-1 | TGCAGTGCTACCGGGACTAGCAGGTTCAATGAGCAGTTCTTC | CSATGTSRFNEQFF
many | TRBJ2-1 | TRBD2 | TRBV20-1 | TGCAGTGCTAGGACCCCACTAGCGGGGTCCCACAATGAGCAGTTCTTC | CSARTPLAGSHNEQFF
few | TRBJ2-7 | - | TRBV20-1 | TGCAGTGCTAGAGGAGGAACCGAGCAGTACTTC | CSARGGTEQYF
few | TRBJ2-2 | - | TRBV6-4 | TGTGCCAGCATAGGCGAAGCCAAGGACACCGGGGAGCTGTTTTTT | CASIGEAKDTGELFF
- | TRBJ2-1 | - | TRBV29-1 | TGCAGCGCGGCAGCGGCTCAACCGCTTTATGAGCAGTTCTTC | CSAAAAQPLYEQFF
- | TRBJ2-7 | TRBD1 | TRBV12-3/TRBV12-4 | TGTGCCAGCAGTCAACAGGGGGGAGCCTACGAGCAGTACTTC | CASSQQGGAYEQYF
- | TRBJ2-3 | - | TRBV11-3 | TGTGCCAGCAGCTTAGATAATGGAGATACGCAGTATTTT | CASSLDNGDTQYF
few | TRBJ1-4 | - | TRBV20-1 | TGCAGTGCTAGACTGCAGGGCGACGGGGCTAATGAAAAACTGTTTTTT | CSARLQGDGANEKLFF
many | TRBJ2-2 | - | TRBV6-1 | TGTGCCAGCACCGGAGGGTACACCGGGGAGCTGTTTTTT | CASTGGYTGELFF
many | TRBJ2-3 | - | TRBV28 | TGTGCCAGCAGTACCCCTAGCACAGATACGCAGTATTTT | CASSTPSTDTQYF
few | TRBJ1-1 | - | TRBV7-2 | TGTGCCAGCAGCCCTCCCGACTCTCCATTGAACACTGAAGCTTTCTTT | CASSPPDSPLNTEAFF
few | TRBJ1-2 | - | TRBV6-5 | TGTGCCAGCAGTTCGAGCGCGGGCTCCGACTACACCTTC | CASSSSAGSDYTF
- | TRBJ2-5 | - | TRBV11-1 | TGTGCCAGCAGCCTAAGCCAGGCCCAGTACTTC | CASSLSQAQYF
many | TRBJ2-5 | - | TRBV9 | TGTGCCAGCAGCGTTGCGGCCTCACGGGTAGAGACCCAGTACTTC | CASSVAASRVETQYF
- | TRBJ2-3 | TRBD2 | TRBV6-5 | TGTGCCAGCAGTTTTTGGTCTAGCGGTGATACGCAGTATTTT | CASSFWSSGDTQYF
- | TRBJ2-3 | - | TRBV20-1 | TGCAGTGCTAGAGATAGGGACTTTAGCACAGATACGCAGTATTTT | CSARDRDFSTDTQYF
- | TRBJ1-5 | TRBD1 | TRBV12-3/TRBV12-4 | TGTGCCAGCAGCAGCCGACAGGGGTATAGCAATCAGCCCCAGCATTTT | CASSSRQGYSNQPQHF
- | TRBJ2-3 | - | TRBV12-3/TRBV12-4 | TGTGCCAGCAGTTTCCCGGGGTTCGCAGATACGCAGTATTTT | CASSFPGFADTQYF
few | TRBJ1-5 | TRBD1 | TRBV25-1 | TGTGCCAGCAGTGAATCGACAGGGGTCGGGAATCAGCCCCAGCATTTT | CASSESTGVGNQPQHF
few | TRBJ2-5 | TRBD1 | TRBV7-7 | TGTGCCAGCAGCTTAACGTCCGGGGCGACAGGGTTTGCAGAGACCCAGTACTTC | CASSLTSGATGFAETQYF
few | TRBJ1-1 | - | TRBV6-6 | TGTGCCAGCAGTTACTCGGGGTTCCGGGCTTTCTTT | CASSYSGFRAFF
many | TRBJ2-1 | TRBD2 | TRBV29-1 | TGCAGCGTTGTGACCCTAGCGGGGGCCTACAATGAGCAGTTCTTC | CSVVTLAGAYNEQFF
few | TRBJ2-7 | TRBD1 | TRBV15 | TGTGCCACCAGCAGAGCCCCGGAGGAGACAGGGCCCGAGCAGTACTTC | CATSRAPEETGPEQYF
few | TRBJ1-1 | - | TRBV6-5 | TGTGCCAGCAGTTACGGAGGTAGGGGAGCTTTCTTT | CASSYGGRGAFF
few | TRBJ2-7 | - | TRBV7-2 | TGTGCCAGCAGCTTAGACAGGGCCAAGCAGTACTTC | CASSLDRAKQYF
few | TRBJ2-2 | - | TRBV29-1 | TGCAGCGTTGTCCACCAACCTAACACCGGGGAGCTGTTTTTT | CSVVHQPNTGELFF
many | TRBJ2-5 | - | TRBV12-3/TRBV12-4 | TGTGCCAGCAGTTTCAGTTTGCGCGGGGACTTCCAAGAGACCCAGTACTTC | CASSFSLRGDFQETQYF
- | TRBJ2-3 | TRBD1 | TRBV14 | TGTGCCAGCACCTCCGGACAGGAGTTCACAGATACGCAGTATTTT | CASTSGQEFTDTQYF
many | TRBJ2-5 | - | TRBV7-2 | TGTGCCAGCAGCGATGGGGTGGGTGAGACCCAGTACTTC | CASSDGVGETQYF
few | TRBJ2-2 | - | TRBV2 | TGTGCCAGCAGTGCAGATCGTGGGGGAGACACCGGGGAGCTGTTTTTT | CASSADRGGDTGELFF
few | TRBJ2-1 | TRBD1 | TRBV6-5 | TGTGCCAGCAGTTACTGGGGACAGGGGGCGAGTAATGAGCAGTTCTTC | CASSYWGQGASNEQFF
few | TRBJ2-2 | TRBD2 | TRBV7-2 | TGTGCCAGCAGCCCCCGGGGGGGAACGAACACCGGGGAGCTGTTTTTT | CASSPRGGTNTGELFF
many | TRBJ2-1 | TRBD2 | TRBV5-1 | TGCGCCAGCTCCCGACTAGCGGCCTACAATGAGCAGTTCTTC | CASSRLAAYNEQFF
many | TRBJ2-3 | - | TRBV11-1 | TGTGCCAGCAGCCCCTCAGGACCCCCGGGGCCAGATACGCAGTATTTT | CASSPSGPPGPDTQYF
- | TRBJ1-1 | TRBD1 | TRBV28 | TGTGCCAGCAGCCAAGCTCCCGGGACAGGGGGGTGGAACACTGAAGCTTTCTTT | CASSQAPGTGGWNTEAFF
- | TRBJ2-7 | - | TRBV27 | TGTGCCAGCAGCCCTCGTTGGGGACACGAGCAGTACTTC | CASSPRWGHEQYF
few | TRBJ2-4 | - | TRBV28 | TGTGCCAGCCGAACAGGGAACCTAGCCAAAAACATTCAGTACTTC | CASRTGNLAKNIQYF